These 3 T cell receptor beta chains were sequenced from one sample in a study of CXCR3-negative and CXCR3-positive naive CD8 T cells. Study-level results: Naive CXCR3-positive cells had TRB CDR3s more hydrophobic than those of CXCR3-negative naive cells.

TRB cDNA libraries were made by UMI-labeled 5' RACE. TCRdb derives one entry per CDR3 protein from the 5' RACE reads, leaving out DNA. In total, the table holds some 130,000 distinct CDR3 sequences. Their antigens are not known. Sequences were obtained from naive CXCR3+ CD8+ T cells from blood. Subset denoted: CD45RO-CCR7+CD27+CD95- naive CD8+ T cells expressing CXCR3 (TNR3+). The source of these receptors is a human donor in good health. Some clones in this sample may be carry-over from other donors' samples.

The chain carries TRBV5-5 and TRBJ2-1; there is no DNA to check the TCRdb D call of TRBD1. Germline V lookup: CDR1 SGHKS, CDR2 YYEKEE (reference sequence). This CDR3 contains 15 residues. The CDR3 sequence is CASSPQGQGYNEQFF. Based on the CDR3 plus reference TRBV5-5 and TRBJ2-1, the full variable domain is DAGVTQSPTHLIKTRGQQVTLRCSPISGHKSVSWYQQVLGQGPQFIFQYYEKEERGRGNFPDRFSARQFPNYSSELNVNALLLGDSALYLCASSPQGQGYNEQFFGPGTRLTVL.

The rearrangement joins TRBV20-1 to TRBJ2-7; TCRdb gives TRBD1 as the D gene, but with no DNA this cannot be confirmed. The CDR3 has 14 residues. From germline, CDR1 is DFQATT and CDR2 SNEGSKA (reference sequence). The CDR3: CSARVTGGGYEQYF.

This chain joins TRBV29-1 and TRBJ1-2; TCRdb lists TRBD1, though no DNA is available to test this call. The CDR3 consists of 11 residues. Germline V gene sequence: CDR1 SQVTM, CDR2 ANQGSEA. CDR3 sequence: CSAGTGDGYTF.